The source of this T cell receptor beta chain is a study of beta chain features in type 1 diabetes. Broader study findings: Equally in patients and controls, PCR might preferentially amplify shorter templates. Researchers report that Type 1 diabetes patients had moderately but significantly shorter TCRB CDR3s across all four CD4+ subsets. The cDNA sequencing approach could over-represent high-TCR-expressing cells.

The germline V gene has CDR1 SGDLS and CDR2 YYNGEE. The junction had 3 bases not matched to a gene; V was cut back by 0 bases and J by 8 bases. The CDR3 has 15 residues. The sequenced template was cDNA made from the entire isolated RNA. Libraries were prepared by immunoSEQ multiplex PCR; TCRdb keeps only in-frame clonotypes and omits some of them. The data show 150,000 to 200,000 clones, with around 63% seen just once and about 0.1% held by the top ten. Only a few counts were recorded for this clone. Its specificity is unknown. Sequences were obtained from naive CD4+ T cells from blood. The receptor was isolated from a man aged 25-45 years with type 1 diabetes. This sequence joins TRBV9 and TRBJ1-6, with 9 nucleotides matching TRBD1. The CDR3: CASSVEDRGHSPLHF. The CDR3 nucleotides read TGTGCCAGCAGCGTAGAGGACAGGGGACATTCACCCCTCCACTTT. Filled out from reference TRBV9 and TRBJ1-6, the complete variable domain reads DSGVTQTPKHLITATGQRVTLRCSPRSGDLSVYWYQQSLDQGLQFLIQYYNGEERAKGNILERFSAQQFPDLHSELNLSSLELGDSALYFCASSVEDRGHSPLHFGNGTRLTVT.